These 20 T cell receptor beta chains came from one sample sequenced in a study of regulatory T cells in long-lasting Graves disease. Regarding time point: persistent/refractory GD, antithyroid drugs over 5 years with positive TRAb. Generation of the TCR library employed RNA extracted from PBMCs. Sequencing libraries for TCR beta were prepared with iRepertoire HTBI primers and Arm-PCR of CDR3 regions. One entry per CDR3 protein results from TCRdb running MiXCR on the multiplex PCR reads. Of around 460,000 distinct CDR3 sequences listed, 22% were seen once; the top ten hold under 15%. Here the sequenced sample was peripheral blood mononuclear cells (PBMCs), taken when the disease was refractory, from a patient treated with antithyroid drugs. Receptors were obtained from a female donor with Graves disease.

There are many counts of this clonotype. This chain links TRBV28 with TRBJ2-2; 9 bases align to TRBD2. There are 14 residues in the CDR3. Per germline, CDR1 MDHEN and CDR2 SYDVKM. V trimming: 7 bases; J trimming: 6 bases; junction bases outside the gene matches: 6. In nucleotides, the CDR3 is TGTGCCAGCATTCATCCTAGCGGGGCCGGGGAGCTGTTTTTT. Amino acid sequence: CASIHPSGAGELFF. Looking up the rest from reference TRBV28 and TRBJ2-2 gives the full variable domain: DVKVTQSSRYLVKRTGEKVFLECVQDMDHENMFWYRQDPGLGLRLIYFSYDVKMKEKGDIPEGYSVSREKKERFSLILESASTNQTSMYLCASIHPSGAGELFFGEGSRLTVL.

The gene calls are TRBV5-1 and TRBJ1-1; D uncertain. CDR3 length: 17 residues. V was trimmed by 0 bases and J by 0 bases, leaving 15 bases between them. CDR1 is SGHRS, CDR2 YFSETQ, per germline. For the CDR3, the DNA is TGCGCCAGCAGCTTGGATTTGGGTCCCGGAATGAACACTGAAGCTTTCTTT. It codes for CASSLDLGPGMNTEAFF. Full variable domain (missing parts from reference TRBV5-1 and TRBJ1-1): KAGVTQTPRYLIKTRGQQVTLSCSPISGHRSVSWYQQTPGQGLQFLFEYFSETQRNKGNFPGRFSGRQFSNSRSEMNVSTLELGDSALYLCASSLDLGPGMNTEAFFGQGTRLTVV.

This clonotype appeared a few times. The chain recombines TRBV19 with TRBJ2-7, with D tentatively TRBD2 (5 bases). The V end was cut by 3 bases, the J end by 6 bases, with 12 bases between. CDR1 is LNHDA and CDR2 is SQIVND in the germline V gene (reference sequence). The CDR3 is 13 amino acids. CDR3 in amino acids: CASSIRGLSEQYF. In DNA, the CDR3 is TGTGCCAGTAGTATCCGAGGGCTGAGCGAGCAGTACTTC.

In this sample, this clonotype turned up many times. DNA of the CDR3: TGTGCCAGCAAATCGAGGGCAGCTAACTATGGCTACACCTTC. This codes for CASKSRAANYGYTF. This chain uses TRBV2 with TRBJ1-2; D is uncertain. Germline V gene data show CDR1 as SNHLY and CDR2 as FYNNEI. V was shortened by 7 bases and J by 0 bases, with 12 bases between the two germline ends. CDR3 length: 14 residues.

Many counts were recorded for this clonotype. The chain links TRBV2 to TRBJ2-2, with D unresolved. CDR1 is SNHLY and CDR2 is FYNNEI in the germline V gene. Deletions cut 4 bases from V and 2 bases from J, with 8 bases between. This CDR3 region has 14 residues. Here the CDR3 DNA reads TGTGCCAGCAGTGGAGGCAGCAACACCGGGGAGCTGTTTTTT. Translated, it gives CASSGGSNTGELFF.

The V call is TRBV4-2, the J call TRBJ2-2; D unclear. Trimming cost V 0 bases and J 4 bases, with 15 bases left between them. The CDR3 loop spans 17 amino acids. Looked up from germline, CDR1 is LGHNA and CDR2 is YNFKEQ. As DNA, the CDR3 is TGTGCCAGCAGCCAAGAAGTGGTAGGATTGAGCACCGGGGAGCTGTTTTTT. Translation gives CASSQEVVGLSTGELFF.

This chain uses TRBV6-1 with TRBJ1-2; no clear D gene. The V end lost 6 bases, the J end lost 4 bases, and 18 bases lay between the germline ends. The CDR3 totals 15 residues. Germline CDR1 MNHNS, CDR2 SASEGT. CDR3 sequence (DNA): TGTGCCAGCAGGATCGGGATGGAGGGCTCCTATGGCTACACCTTC. Translated, it gives CASRIGMEGSYGYTF.

This clonotype was counted at least ten times. The chain uses TRBV2 and TRBJ1-5; D gene unclear. CDR3 length: 15 residues. V gave up 4 bases and J gave up 9 bases, with 19 bases separating them. Germline V gene lookup returns CDR1 SNHLY and CDR2 FYNNEI. The DNA for the CDR3 is TGTGCCAGCAGTGGAGGTGTGGCAGTTGTAACGCCCCAGCATTTT. It encodes CASSGGVAVVTPQHF.

In this sample, this clonotype turned up many times. This CDR3 is CASTGGGDLSYEQYF. CDR3 coding DNA: TGTGCCAGCACCGGGGGGGGTGATCTCTCCTACGAGCAGTACTTC. The chain uses TRBV7-2 and TRBJ2-7; 8 bases agree with TRBD2. The CDR3 runs 15 residues. The V and J ends lost 7 bases and 0 bases, in that order; junction bases with no gene match: 8. Germline-derived CDR1 and CDR2 are SGHTA and FQGNSA. Using reference TRBV7-2 and TRBJ2-7 for the parts outside the CDR3, the full variable domain is GAGVSQSPSNKVTEKGKDVELRCDPISGHTALYWYRQSLGQGLEFLIYFQGNSAPDKSGLPSDRFSAERTGGSVSTLTIQRTQQEDSAVYLCASTGGGDLSYEQYFGPGTRLTVT.

Regarding this clonotype: A much larger clone sits a single nucleotide away, making a read error possible. J is TRBJ1-1 and V is TRBV7-2; D unclear. The CDR3 sequence is 11 residues long. Germline values: CDR1 SGHTA, CDR2 FQGNSA. CDR3 sequence: CASISPTKAFF. CDR3 nucleotide sequence: TGTGCCAGCATCTCCCCCACTAAAGCTTTCTTT.

This chain connects TRBV14 to TRBJ2-7; 9 positions match TRBD1. The CDR3 spans 14 residues. V shed 4 bases, J shed 7 bases, and the junction held 8 bases outside the gene matches. Germline CDR1 SGHDN, CDR2 FVKESK. Here the CDR3 reads CASSLGGQGREQYF. DNA for the CDR3: TGTGCCAGCAGCCTAGGGGGACAGGGTCGTGAGCAGTACTTC.

This clonotype was seen ten or more times. This rearrangement joins TRBV28 to TRBJ1-2; the match to TRBD1 covers 7 bases. With 6 bases clipped from V and 2 bases from J, the junction kept 9 bases outside the gene matches. Germline V gene data show CDR1 as MDHEN and CDR2 as SYDVKM. The CDR3 loop spans 15 amino acids. CDR3 nucleotide sequence: TGTGCCAGCAGAGTGACAGGGACTTACAACTATGGCTACACCTTC. Encoded protein: CASRVTGTYNYGYTF.

This clonotype was recorded a few times. This sequence joins TRBV20-1 and TRBJ1-2; 10 nucleotides align to TRBD1. The CDR3 has 15 residues. The trim removed 5 bases at V and 2 bases at J, leaving 8 bases unmatched. Looked up from germline, CDR1 is DFQATT and CDR2 is SNEGSKA (reference sequence). The CDR3 region has the DNA TGCAGTGCTGTCGGGACAGGGGCACTAAACTATGGCTACACCTTC. Translation gives CSAVGTGALNYGYTF.

The chain carries TRBV20-1 and TRBJ2-7; maybe TRBD1 (6 bases). Germline CDR1 is DFQATT and CDR2 is SNEGSKA (reference sequence). This CDR3 region has 11 residues. The germline V and J ends were trimmed by 7 bases and 7 bases, with 14 bases remaining between them. The CDR3 nucleotides read TGCAGTGGGAGACACAGGGAAGAGCAGTACTTC. This codes for CSGRHREEQYF.

The sample holds many counts of this clonotype. This sequence joins TRBV6-5 and TRBJ1-6, with TRBD1 matching 7 bases. The CDR3 contains 16 residues. Germline loops: CDR1 MNHEY, CDR2 SVGAGI. V was pared by 0 bases and J by 6 bases, with 5 bases of the junction left unmatched. The CDR3 reads CASSYSWAGGNSPLHF. The CDR3 coding sequence is TGTGCCAGCAGTTACTCGTGGGCAGGGGGTAATTCACCCCTCCACTTT.

This clonotype showed up many times. This may be a read error, as it is one base from a much larger clone. This rearrangement joins TRBV28 to TRBJ2-2; no clear D gene. Germline CDR1 MDHEN, CDR2 SYDVKM. V dropped 3 bases and J dropped 1 base, with 3 bases sitting between them. The CDR3 consists of 13 residues. The DNA of the CDR3 is TGTGCCAGCAGTTTTCAGAACACCGGGGAGCTGTTTTTT. This codes for CASSFQNTGELFF.

The chain has TRBV5-1 and TRBJ2-2; no reliable D call. This CDR3 has 11 amino acids. Deletions cut 7 bases from V and 4 bases from J, with 5 bases between. Germline CDR1 and CDR2: SGHRS and YFSETQ. The CDR3 sequence is CASGTTGELFF. In DNA form, the CDR3 reads TGCGCCAGCGGAACCACCGGGGAGCTGTTTTTT.

The rearrangement links TRBV19 to TRBJ1-1; D unclear. CDR1 LNHDA and CDR2 SQIVND come from the germline V gene (reference sequence). Trimming stripped 3 bases from V and 2 bases from J, with 10 bases between. There are 14 residues in the CDR3. CDR3: CASSILSVNTEAFF. The CDR3 DNA sequence: TGTGCCAGTAGTATCCTCAGTGTTAACACTGAAGCTTTCTTT.

The sample holds many counts of this clonotype. The chain is built from TRBV29-1 and TRBJ1-4; D is ambiguous. This CDR3 comprises 13 residues. V shed 4 bases and J shed 4 bases, with 10 bases lying between them. Germline V gene data show CDR1 as SQVTM and CDR2 as ANQGSEA. In DNA, the CDR3 is TGCAGCGTTGGTGCAGGTCTTAATGAAAAACTGTTTTTT. The encoded protein is CSVGAGLNEKLFF.

J is TRBJ2-7 and V is TRBV2; 7 nucleotides line up with TRBD2. The germline V gene encodes CDR1 SNHLY and CDR2 FYNNEI. The trim removed 6 bases at V and 0 bases at J, leaving 5 bases unmatched. The CDR3 sequence is 14 residues long. The CDR3 is CASSAGDSSYEQYF. DNA of the CDR3: TGTGCCAGCAGCGCGGGGGACTCCTCCTACGAGCAGTACTTC.